Below, 14 T cell receptor beta chains from the same sample are listed, as sequenced in a study of blood T cell repertoires in COVID-19. The table came from immunoSEQ multiplex PCR; TCRdb's copy has only in-frame clones and leaves some out. The data show roughly 200,000 clones, around 90% seen once. Source material: peripheral blood. The receptors derive from a man aged 60 to 75 with acute or convalescent COVID-19.

The chain joins TRBV9 to TRBJ2-2; 8 bases match TRBD2. J was trimmed by 4 bases and V by 5 bases; bases with no gene match: 4. From germline, CDR1 is SGDLS and CDR2 YYNGEE. The length of the CDR3 is 14 residues. The CDR3 nucleotides read TGTGCCAGCAGGGCCGGGAGGGGCACCGGGGAGCTGTTTTTT. Translating it yields CASRAGRGTGELFF.

The chain combines TRBV5-1 with TRBJ1-5, with D perhaps matching TRBD1 (5 bases). Germline-derived CDR1 and CDR2 are SGHRS and YFSETQ. V lost 4 bases to trimming and J lost 5 bases, with 13 bases between them. The CDR3 sequence is 14 residues long. CDR3 amino acids: CASSPSGGDQPQHF. The CDR3 DNA follows: TGCGCCAGCAGCCCCTCGGGGGGGGATCAGCCCCAGCATTTT. Full variable domain (outside the CDR3, taken from reference TRBV5-1 and TRBJ1-5): KAGVTQTPRYLIKTRGQQVTLSCSPISGHRSVSWYQQTPGQGLQFLFEYFSETQRNKGNFPGRFSGRQFSNSRSEMNVSTLELGDSALYLCASSPSGGDQPQHFGDGTRLSIL.

The chain couples TRBV27 to TRBJ2-7; perhaps TRBD1 as D (5 bases). Looked up from germline, CDR1 is MNHEY and CDR2 is SMNVEV (reference sequence). The CDR3 is 15 amino acids. V lost 5 bases and J lost 1, with 15 bases in between. The CDR3 DNA is TGTGCCAGCAGTCTCGGGCGGACATGGTCCTACGAGCAGTACTTC. It encodes CASSLGRTWSYEQYF.

This rearrangement joins TRBV14 to TRBJ2-2; 11 nucleotides agree with TRBD1. Germline CDR1 and CDR2: SGHDN and FVKESK. The V gene end was trimmed by 1 base and the J gene end by 0 bases; junction bases not matched to a gene: 1. The CDR3 is 17 residues long. CDR3 amino acids: CASSQGGQGANTGELFF. In nucleotides, the CDR3 is TGTGCCAGCAGCCAAGGGGGACAGGGGGCGAACACCGGGGAGCTGTTTTTT.

This chain joins TRBV7-9 and TRBJ1-1, with D tentatively TRBD1 (5 bases). V lost 5 bases to trimming and J lost 7 bases, with 20 bases between them. Germline V gene lookup returns CDR1 SEHNR and CDR2 FQNEAQ (reference sequence). This CDR3 is built from 15 residues. The CDR3 loop reads CASSPKGVPRLEAFF. The CDR3 DNA reads TGTGCCAGCAGCCCCAAAGGGGTCCCCCGTCTTGAAGCTTTCTTT.

V gene TRBV25-1 combines with J gene TRBJ1-2; weak D call: TRBD1 (5 bases). This CDR3 region has 14 residues. Trimming removed 2 bases at V and 8 bases at J, with 15 bases between. The germline V gene has CDR1 MGHDK and CDR2 SYGVNS. The CDR3 region has the DNA TGTGCCAGCAGTGAACGTGGGGGGAAGAGGGGCTACACCTTC. Protein product: CASSERGGKRGYTF.

In DNA, the CDR3 is TGTGCCAGCAGCGGAGGCTCCTACCGGGACACAAAGAGCACAGATACGCAGTATTTT. It codes for CASSGGSYRDTKSTDTQYF. The V call is TRBV9, the J call TRBJ2-3; tentatively, D is TRBD1 (6 bases). Germline V lookup: CDR1 SGDLS, CDR2 YYNGEE. Deletions cut 3 bases from V and 0 bases from J, with 23 bases between. This CDR3 is built from 19 residues.

The gene calls are TRBV11-2 and TRBJ2-1; 8 nucleotides match TRBD1. V was clipped by 6 bases and J by 7 bases; unmatched bases: 8. The CDR3 extends over 14 amino acids. Germline V gene data show CDR1 as SGHAT and CDR2 as FQNNGV. The CDR3 DNA is TGTGCCAGCAGTCTTACAGGGGGTAGGAATGAGCAGTTCTTC. Protein sequence: CASSLTGGRNEQFF.

This chain links TRBV5-1 with TRBJ1-5; no reliable D call. The V end lost 2 bases, the J end lost 7 bases, and 13 bases lay between the germline ends. CDR1 and CDR2 (germline): SGHRS, YFSETQ. This CDR3 comprises 14 residues. The CDR3: CASSLDGSRQPQHF. CDR3 DNA sequence: TGCGCCAGCAGCTTAGACGGGTCGAGGCAGCCCCAGCATTTT. The entire variable domain, with the rest obtained from reference TRBV5-1 and TRBJ1-5, is as follows: KAGVTQTPRYLIKTRGQQVTLSCSPISGHRSVSWYQQTPGQGLQFLFEYFSETQRNKGNFPGRFSGRQFSNSRSEMNVSTLELGDSALYLCASSLDGSRQPQHFGDGTRLSIL.

The chain carries TRBV6-5 and TRBJ2-7, with unresolved D. CDR3 size: 14 residues. The germline V and J ends were trimmed by 7 bases and 1 base, with 14 bases remaining between them. Germline V gene lookup returns CDR1 MNHEY and CDR2 SVGAGI. The CDR3 DNA is TGTGCCAGCAATATGGGCACGCCGTCCTACGAGCAGTACTTC. Amino acids: CASNMGTPSYEQYF.

The chain links TRBV27 to TRBJ2-7; 10 bases line up with TRBD1. Germline V gene data show CDR1 as MNHEY and CDR2 as SMNVEV (reference sequence). The J segment lost 6 bases and the V segment lost 8 bases, leaving 4 bases of the junction unmatched. The CDR3 loop spans 12 amino acids. Here the CDR3 reads CASGTGVGEQYF. The CDR3 region has the DNA TGTGCCAGCGGGACAGGGGTTGGCGAGCAGTACTTC.

The V and J genes are TRBV6-6 and TRBJ2-1; 7 bases line up with TRBD1. There are 15 residues in the CDR3. V was clipped by 5 bases and J by 2 bases; unmatched bases: 6. Germline V lookup: CDR1 MNHNY, CDR2 SVGAGI (reference sequence). CDR3: CASSIQGSPYNEQFF. CDR3 nucleotide sequence: TGTGCCAGCAGTATACAGGGGAGCCCCTACAATGAGCAGTTCTTC.

V is TRBV4-2 and J is TRBJ1-5; D ambiguous. This CDR3 is built from 17 residues. Trimming cost V 0 bases and J 0 bases, with 12 bases left between them. Germline values: CDR1 LGHNA, CDR2 YNFKEQ. CDR3 protein: CASSQEFRGYSNQPQHF. CDR3 coding DNA: TGTGCCAGCAGCCAAGAGTTCCGAGGCTATAGCAATCAGCCCCAGCATTTT.

The rearrangement uses TRBV13 and TRBJ1-2; the D gene is possibly TRBD1 (6 bases). The CDR3 spans 13 residues. V lost 8 bases and J 1 base, leaving 11 bases between the germline ends. In germline, CDR1 is PRHDT, CDR2 FYEKMQ (reference sequence). This CDR3 is CASGQGRNYGYTF. The CDR3 DNA reads TGTGCCAGCGGCCAGGGGCGTAACTATGGCTACACCTTC.